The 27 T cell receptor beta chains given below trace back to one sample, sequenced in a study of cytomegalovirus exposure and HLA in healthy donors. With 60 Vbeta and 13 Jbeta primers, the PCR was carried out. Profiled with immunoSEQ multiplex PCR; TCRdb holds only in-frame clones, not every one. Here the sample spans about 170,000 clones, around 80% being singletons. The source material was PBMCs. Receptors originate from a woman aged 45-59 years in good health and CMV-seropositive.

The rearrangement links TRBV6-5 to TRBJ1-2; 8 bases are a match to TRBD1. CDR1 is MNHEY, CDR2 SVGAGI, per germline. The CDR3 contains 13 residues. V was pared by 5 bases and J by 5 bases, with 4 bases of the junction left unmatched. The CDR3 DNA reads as TGTGCCAGCAGTACAGGGGGGGGATATGGCTACACCTTC. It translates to CASSTGGGYGYTF.

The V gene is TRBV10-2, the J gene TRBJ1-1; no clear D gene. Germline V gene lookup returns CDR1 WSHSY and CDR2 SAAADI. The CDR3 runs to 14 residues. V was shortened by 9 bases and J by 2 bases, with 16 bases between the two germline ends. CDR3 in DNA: TGCGCCAGTAGATGGGGTGCGGGAAACACTGAAGCTTTCTTT. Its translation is CASRWGAGNTEAFF.

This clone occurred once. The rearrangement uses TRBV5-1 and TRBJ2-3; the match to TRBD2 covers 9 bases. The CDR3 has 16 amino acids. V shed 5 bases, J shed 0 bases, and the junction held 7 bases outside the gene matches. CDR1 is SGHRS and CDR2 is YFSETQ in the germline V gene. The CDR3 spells CASREERGVSTDTQYF. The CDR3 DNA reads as TGCGCCAGCAGGGAAGAGCGGGGGGTAAGCACAGATACGCAGTATTTT. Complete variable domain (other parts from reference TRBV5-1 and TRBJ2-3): KAGVTQTPRYLIKTRGQQVTLSCSPISGHRSVSWYQQTPGQGLQFLFEYFSETQRNKGNFPGRFSGRQFSNSRSEMNVSTLELGDSALYLCASREERGVSTDTQYFGPGTRLTVL.

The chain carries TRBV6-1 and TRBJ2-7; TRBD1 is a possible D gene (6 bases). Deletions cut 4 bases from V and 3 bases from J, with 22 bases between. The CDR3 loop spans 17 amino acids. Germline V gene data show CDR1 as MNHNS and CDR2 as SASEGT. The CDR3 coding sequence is TGTGCCAGCAGTGGACCCATACAGGGAAGAGGCGACTACGAGCAGTACTTC. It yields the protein CASSGPIQGRGDYEQYF.

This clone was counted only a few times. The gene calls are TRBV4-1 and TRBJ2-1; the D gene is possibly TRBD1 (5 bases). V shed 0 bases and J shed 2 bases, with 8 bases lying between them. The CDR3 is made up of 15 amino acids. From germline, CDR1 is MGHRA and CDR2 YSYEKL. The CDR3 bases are TGCGCCAGCAGCCAAGACGCAGGGACCTACAATGAGCAGTTCTTC. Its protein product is CASSQDAGTYNEQFF.

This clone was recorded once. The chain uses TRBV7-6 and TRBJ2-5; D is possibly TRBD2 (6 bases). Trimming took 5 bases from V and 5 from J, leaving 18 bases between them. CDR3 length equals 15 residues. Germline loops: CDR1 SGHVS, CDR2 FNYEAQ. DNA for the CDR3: TGTGCCAGCAGCAGTTTAGGGCAGGCGGGGGAGACCCAGTACTTC. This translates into CASSSLGQAGETQYF.

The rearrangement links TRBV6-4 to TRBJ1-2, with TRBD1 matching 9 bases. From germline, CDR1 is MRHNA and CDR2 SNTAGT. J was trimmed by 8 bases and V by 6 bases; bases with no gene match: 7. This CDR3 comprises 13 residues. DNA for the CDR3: TGTGCCAGCAGCATTGGACAGGGGAGAGGCTACACCTTC. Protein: CASSIGQGRGYTF.

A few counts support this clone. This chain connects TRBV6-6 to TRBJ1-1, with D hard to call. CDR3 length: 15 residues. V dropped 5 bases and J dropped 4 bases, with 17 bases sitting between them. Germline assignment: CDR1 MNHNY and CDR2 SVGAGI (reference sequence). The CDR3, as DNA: TGTGCCAGCAGTCAGGCCCGAGATGGAGGCACTGAAGCTTTCTTT. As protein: CASSQARDGGTEAFF.

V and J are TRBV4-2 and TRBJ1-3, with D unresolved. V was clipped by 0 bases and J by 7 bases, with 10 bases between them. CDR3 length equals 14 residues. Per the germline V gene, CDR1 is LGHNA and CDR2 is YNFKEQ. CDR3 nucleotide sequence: TGTGCCAGCAGCCAAGATCGGGGTCCGAACACCATATATTTT. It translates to CASSQDRGPNTIYF.

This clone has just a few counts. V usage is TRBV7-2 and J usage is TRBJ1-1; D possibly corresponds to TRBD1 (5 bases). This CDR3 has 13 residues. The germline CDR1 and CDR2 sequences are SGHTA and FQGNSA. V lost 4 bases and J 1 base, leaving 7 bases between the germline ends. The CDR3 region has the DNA TGTGCCAGCAGCTGGGGCAGGAACACTGAAGCTTTCTTT. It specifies CASSWGRNTEAFF. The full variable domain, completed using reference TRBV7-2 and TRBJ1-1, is GAGVSQSPSNKVTEKGKDVELRCDPISGHTALYWYRQSLGQGLEFLIYFQGNSAPDKSGLPSDRFSAERTGGSVSTLTIQRTQQEDSAVYLCASSWGRNTEAFFGQGTRLTVV.

The CDR3 loop reads CASSYGGDNYGYTF. Written as DNA, the CDR3 is TGTGCCAGCAGTTACGGAGGGGACAACTATGGCTACACCTTC. The chain is built from TRBV6-5 and TRBJ1-2; weak D call: TRBD1 (5 bases). V was pared by 2 bases and J by 2 bases, with 9 bases between. This CDR3 contains 14 residues. Germline CDR1 reads MNHEY; CDR2 reads SVGAGI.

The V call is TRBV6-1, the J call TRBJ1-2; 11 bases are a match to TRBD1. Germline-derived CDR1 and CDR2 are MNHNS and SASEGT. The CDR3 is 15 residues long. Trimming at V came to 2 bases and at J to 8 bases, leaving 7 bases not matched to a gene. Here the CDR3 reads CASSEPGQGGRGYTF. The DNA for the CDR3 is TGTGCCAGCAGTGAACCGGGACAGGGGGGCCGGGGCTACACCTTC.

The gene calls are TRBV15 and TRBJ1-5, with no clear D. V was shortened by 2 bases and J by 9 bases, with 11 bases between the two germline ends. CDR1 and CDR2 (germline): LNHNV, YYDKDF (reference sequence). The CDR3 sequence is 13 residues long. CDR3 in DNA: TGTGCCACCAGCAGACTACGGGGAGGGCCCCAGCATTTT. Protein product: CATSRLRGGPQHF.

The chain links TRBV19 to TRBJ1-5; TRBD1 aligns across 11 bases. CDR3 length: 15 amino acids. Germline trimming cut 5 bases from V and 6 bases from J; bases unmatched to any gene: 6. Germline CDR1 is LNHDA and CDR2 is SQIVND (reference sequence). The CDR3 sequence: CASSPGTGGFQPQHF. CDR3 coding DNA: TGTGCCAGTAGTCCTGGGACAGGGGGATTTCAGCCCCAGCATTTT.

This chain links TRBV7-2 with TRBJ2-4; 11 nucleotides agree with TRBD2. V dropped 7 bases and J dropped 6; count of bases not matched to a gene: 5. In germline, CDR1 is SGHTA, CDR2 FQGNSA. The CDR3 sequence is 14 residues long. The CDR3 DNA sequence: TGTGCCAGCAAGAAGCTAGCGGGAGGAAACATTCAGTACTTC. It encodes CASKKLAGGNIQYF.

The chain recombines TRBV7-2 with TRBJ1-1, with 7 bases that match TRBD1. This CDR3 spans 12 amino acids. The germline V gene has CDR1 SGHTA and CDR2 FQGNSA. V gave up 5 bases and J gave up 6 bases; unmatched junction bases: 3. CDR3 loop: CASSPGTAEAFF. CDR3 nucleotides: TGTGCCAGCAGCCCTGGGACAGCTGAAGCTTTCTTT.

The CDR3 DNA reads TGTGCCAGTAGTATAGACGGACAGGGGGGGGAAGAGACCCAGTACTTC. Protein: CASSIDGQGGEETQYF. V is TRBV19 and J is TRBJ2-5, with 10 bases identical to TRBD1. Germline CDR1 LNHDA, CDR2 SQIVND (reference sequence). V lost 0 bases to trimming and J lost 3 bases; unmatched junction nucleotides: 4. This CDR3 has 16 amino acids.

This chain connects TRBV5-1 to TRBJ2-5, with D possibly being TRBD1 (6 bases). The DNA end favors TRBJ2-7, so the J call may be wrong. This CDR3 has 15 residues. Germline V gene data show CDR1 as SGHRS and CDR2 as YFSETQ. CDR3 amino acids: CASSLTGQISYEQYF. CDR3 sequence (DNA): TGCGCCAGCAGCTTGACCGGACAGATATCCTACGAGCAGTACTTC.

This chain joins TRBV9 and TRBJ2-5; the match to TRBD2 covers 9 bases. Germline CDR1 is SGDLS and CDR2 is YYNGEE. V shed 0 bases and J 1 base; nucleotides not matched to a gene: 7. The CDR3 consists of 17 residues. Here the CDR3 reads CASSVGNSGGIQETQYF. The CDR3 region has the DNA TGTGCCAGCAGCGTAGGTAATAGCGGGGGCATCCAAGAGACCCAGTACTTC.

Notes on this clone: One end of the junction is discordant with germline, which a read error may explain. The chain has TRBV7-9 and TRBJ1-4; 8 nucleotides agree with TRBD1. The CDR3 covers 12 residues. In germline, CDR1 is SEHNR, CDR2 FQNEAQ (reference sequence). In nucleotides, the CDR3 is TGTTCCAGCAGCGACAGGGGTAAAAAACTGTTTTTT. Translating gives CSSSDRGKKLFF.

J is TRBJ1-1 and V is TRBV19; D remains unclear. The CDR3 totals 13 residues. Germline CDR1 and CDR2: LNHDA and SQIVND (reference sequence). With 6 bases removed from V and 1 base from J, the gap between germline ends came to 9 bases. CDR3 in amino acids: CASRYSRNTEAFF. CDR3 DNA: TGTGCCAGTAGATACAGCAGGAACACTGAAGCTTTCTTT.

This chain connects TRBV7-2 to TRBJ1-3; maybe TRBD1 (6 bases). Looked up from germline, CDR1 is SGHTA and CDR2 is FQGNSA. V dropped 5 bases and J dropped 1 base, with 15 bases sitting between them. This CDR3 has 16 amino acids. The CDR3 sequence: CASSQRGYLSGNTIYF. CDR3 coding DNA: TGTGCCAGCAGCCAGAGGGGGTATCTATCTGGAAACACCATATATTTT.

The CDR3 nucleotides read TGTGCCATCAGTGAACCGGGACAGGGGTCCCCGTGGAGATATTTT. Its translation is CAISEPGQGSPWRYF. The chain recombines TRBV10-3 with TRBJ1-3, with 10 bases that match TRBD1. With 3 bases clipped from V and 15 bases from J, the junction kept 14 bases outside the gene matches. CDR1 is ENHRY, CDR2 SYGVKD, per germline. The CDR3 sequence is 15 residues long.

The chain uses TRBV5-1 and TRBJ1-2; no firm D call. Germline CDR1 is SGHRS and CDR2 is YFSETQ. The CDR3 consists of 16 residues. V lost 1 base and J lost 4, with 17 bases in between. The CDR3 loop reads CASSLRNSSNFYGYTF. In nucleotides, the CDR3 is TGCGCCAGCAGCTTGAGAAACAGTTCAAACTTCTATGGCTACACCTTC.

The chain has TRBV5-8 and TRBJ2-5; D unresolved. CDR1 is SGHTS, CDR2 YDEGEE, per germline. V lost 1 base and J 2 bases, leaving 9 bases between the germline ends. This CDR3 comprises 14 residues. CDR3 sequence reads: CASSLPSSQETQYF. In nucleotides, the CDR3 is TGTGCCAGCAGCTTGCCGAGTTCACAAGAGACCCAGTACTTC.

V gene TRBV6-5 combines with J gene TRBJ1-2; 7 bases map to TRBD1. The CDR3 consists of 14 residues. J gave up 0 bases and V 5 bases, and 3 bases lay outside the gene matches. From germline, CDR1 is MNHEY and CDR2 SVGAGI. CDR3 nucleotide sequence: TGTGCCAGCAGTCGCACAGGGGCTAACTATGGCTACACCTTC. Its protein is CASSRTGANYGYTF.

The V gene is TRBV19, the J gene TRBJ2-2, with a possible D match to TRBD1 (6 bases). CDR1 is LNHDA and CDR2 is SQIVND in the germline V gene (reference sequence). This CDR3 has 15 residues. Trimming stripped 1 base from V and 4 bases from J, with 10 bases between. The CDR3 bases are TGTGCCAGTAGTATAGCAGGGGCGAGCACCGGGGAGCTGTTTTTT. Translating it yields CASSIAGASTGELFF.